The present T cell receptor (beta chain) was sequenced within a study of T cells in localized non-small cell lung cancer. General study findings and limits: Heterogeneity remains possible, as sequencing covered one tumor region only. A raised T cell density in blood coincided with lengthier overall survival. Researchers found a median approximately 50 of the top 100 tumor clones in adjacent lung. T cell clonality was highest in uninvolved adjacent lung, above tumor.

There are 15 residues in the CDR3. The germline CDR1 and CDR2 sequences are SGDLS and YYNGEE. V was cut by 0 bases and J by 2 bases, with 11 bases left in between. A word on this clone: Antigen unknown.

The table came from immunoSEQ multiplex PCR; TCRdb's copy has only in-frame clones and leaves some out. This table has around 64,000 clones, approximately 90% appearing once. This receptor was obtained from a man aged 35-69 years with stage I lung adenocarcinoma. The sample in question was peripheral blood, obtained before any cancer treatment. This chain links TRBV9 with TRBJ1-2, with D maybe TRBD1 (6 bases). CDR3 sequence reads: CASSVGGTPNYGYTF. Written as DNA, the CDR3 is TGTGCCAGCAGCGTAGGGGGGACACCGAACTATGGCTACACCTTC.